Sequencing of this TCR beta chain was carried out in a study of cytomegalovirus exposure and HLA in healthy donors listed by TCRdb under 2017. Looking at the study overall: According to an earlier analysis of 587 of the donors, some 170 million T cells yielded some 110 million unique TCR beta sequences and about 300 Gb of sequence data. Every discovery cohort repertoire had been produced on one sequencing platform. Because of strong linkage in the cohort, 5 or 6 DR-DQ haplotypes were treated as single units for association and clustering. The number of typed donors differed by locus: about 629-630 for A, B, C, DRB1 and DQB1; 522 for DQA1; around 610 for DPA1; and around 490 for DPB1. The study profiled the T cell repertoires of around 700 subjects by immunosequencing and related them to cytomegalovirus serostatus. A later analysis re-analyzed previously published TCR beta repertoires from 666 donors and added high-resolution HLA genotyping to study TCR occurrence patterns. The genetic ancestry cluster associated with self-reported Caucasian donors included about 81% of the approximately 400 genotyped donors. To predict cytomegalovirus infection status, the study brought together high-throughput TCR immunosequencing, statistical association of individual TCRs with disease status, and machine learning. Besides the first cohort of around 700 subjects, a separate validation cohort made up of about 120 different subjects was used. A later genetic analysis used genome-wide SNP genotypes for about three fifths of the 666 donors, treating that subset as a discovery cohort. The study aimed to test whether cataloging public T cell receptors could reveal signatures of past pathogen exposure. Among about 400 genotyped donors of the cohort, an average of about 220,000 unique TCR beta nucleotide sequences was sequenced per donor, of which roughly 17% were non-productive. Class I and class II HLA loci were covered by the typing at four-digit resolution. Donor age, sex, ethnicity and CMV serostatus were collected together with the repertoire data. To decide whether each TCR beta V gene segment behaved as functional or pseudogenic, an earlier analysis of approximately 600 of the donors relied on high-throughput TCR beta sequencing. Rather than using new phenotypic data, the later analysis identified candidate immune exposures from TCR beta sequences and from how often those sequences occurred across donors. An early release covering just under 650 HLA-typed donors comprised roughly 300 gigabases of sequencing data and around 80 million unique TCR sequences.

The cohort was made up of 500 to 850 healthy bone marrow donors. At the time of sampling, every cohort member was nominally healthy, though immune exposures that went unrecorded were likely present. The donor tested CMV seronegative, placing the donor among the approximately 360 seronegative members of the cohort. Every donor gave a peripheral blood sample, and the peripheral blood mononuclear cells from that sample were used for TCR beta sequencing. The Qiagen DNeasy Blood Extraction Kit was used to extract genomic DNA from the blood cell samples. Library preparation was by the immunoSEQ multiplex PCR assay. A mixture of 60 forward primers for TCR Vbeta segments and 13 reverse primers for TCR Jbeta segments was used in the multiplex PCR. A multiplex PCR assay on genomic DNA amplified the CDR3 region of rearranged TCR beta genes. On the Illumina HiSeq System, the amplified TCR beta libraries were sequenced as 87-base-pair reads. In the original analysis: In a later analysis, tens of millions of unique TCR beta chains were counted across the 690 or so repertoires, and roughly 9.9 million of these chains were shared by at least two donors. A nearest-neighbor algorithm error-corrected the raw reads and collapsed the reads into unique sequences, merging closely related sequences to remove PCR and sequencing errors. Alignment of CDR3 sequences to IMGT reference sequences was used to assign V, D and J gene segments. For a sequence to be retained, a match of at least six nucleotides to both a V gene segment and a J gene segment was required. Rearrangements were called productive when the CDR3 lacked stop codons and stayed in frame with V and J; all others were non-productive. Following IMGT convention, CDR3 was defined as the stretch from the second conserved V-encoded cysteine to the conserved J-encoded phenylalanine. The earlier analysis of a few hundred of the donors excluded any sequence lacking an unambiguous match to a single V gene segment. In an earlier analysis of approximately 610 of the donors, V segments were called functional above 56.7% productive rearrangements and were called segregating when the between-donor standard deviation exceeded 5%. A statistical classification framework was developed to diagnose cytomegalovirus status using the catalog of TCR beta chain sequences. In a later analysis, TCR nucleotide sequences were compared against IMGT/GENE-DB human TR gene sequences so that V and J genes could be assigned. In a later analysis, CDR3 sequences and most-parsimonious VDJ recombination scenarios were assigned using the TCRdist pipeline. In a later analysis, each TCR beta chain was defined by its CDR3 amino acid sequence together with its V-gene family, and reads lacking a unique V-gene family were excluded. To address suspected cross-contamination and a sequencing artifact, a later analysis removed under 600 highly shared, low-generation-probability nucleotide sequences. In a later analysis, a clonal expansion index for each public chain was calculated from normalized within-repertoire ranks of inferred template counts. Generation probabilities in a later analysis came from a VDJ recombination model fitted to out-of-frame rearrangements, and those results were checked against IGoR. In a later analysis, TCR-TCR, TCR-HLA and TCR-CMV co-occurrence was scored with hypergeometric tests, and a repertoire-size bias correction was applied to TCR pairs. A later analysis estimated false discovery rates by permuting HLA or CMV assignments 20 times. A later analysis grouped co-occurring TCRs with DBSCAN, adding TCRdist sequence similarity when clustering within HLA-allele-positive subsets. Repertoires with fewer than 30,000 or more than 120,000 public chains were left out of co-occurrence clustering, as were about 5 repertoires with anomalous nucleotide sharing. Held by TCRdb, this immuneACCESS table contains in-frame sequences only and omits some clones. Under half of the omission traces to an unresolved V gene where checked; the cause of the rest is unknown. D and trimming come from the DNA, and the V and J calls and clone size come from that table. The sample table contains 110,000 or so clones; only one count was recorded for around 80% of them. Roughly 1.5% of the sample goes to the ten largest clones.

Results the study describes overall, beyond this receptor: The study listed 164 TCR beta chains as associated with cytomegalovirus. The earlier analysis of around 600 of the donors excluded roughly 17 rarely observed V segments, including chromosome 9 orphons, because counts were too low. Compared with equally common non-associated chains, HLA-associated TCR beta chains in a later analysis were more clonally expanded and had lower generation probabilities. This cohort had only TCR beta chains sequenced, and the lack of alpha or paired-chain data limited which features could be detected. In a later analysis, the rate of TCR association differed among HLA loci, with DRB1 alleles having the most associated TCRs and HLA-C alleles having the fewest. A few of the identified cytomegalovirus-associated TCR beta chains were confirmed in vitro to be specific for cytomegalovirus antigens. V-gene and J-gene trimming of TCR beta chains was associated with a missense DCLRE1C variant in a later genetic analysis, and the association was replicated in an independent cohort. According to a later analysis, parvovirus B19, influenza, CMV and Epstein-Barr virus appeared linked to several top co-occurrence clusters. HLA typing was unavailable for some donors at each locus, so association tests used only the typed subset. When HLA alleles, especially DR and DQ, strongly co-occurred, attributing TCR associations to individual alleles was difficult. It was suggested by the authors that the approach could potentially be generalized to other disease states and immunological phenotypes. For the cohort, immune exposure information was limited to CMV serostatus. Linkage disequilibrium might explain the correlated functional status among segregating V segments, but an unknown experimental factor could not be excluded. A further reported finding was that TCR beta sequences accurately predicted the HLA-A and HLA-B alleles for most subjects in the first cohort. Broadly in line with IMGT annotations, most TCR beta V segments showed up in productive rearrangements about 87% or about 30% of the time in an earlier analysis of 587 of the donors. Most TCR sequences were observed very rarely across donors, whereas some public TCRs were present in many individuals. Roughly uniform sequencing depth across donors was assumed in presence/absence analyses, although this assumption may not hold. A cluster of highly shared sequence variants was judged likely to represent a technical artifact of the sequencing pipeline. A later genetic analysis reported fewer N-insertions in productive TCRs among donors in an Asian-associated ancestry cluster than the roughly 700-donor mean. The classifier was reported to diagnose cytomegalovirus status with high specificity and sensitivity in both the original cohort and the validation cohort. At a false discovery rate of 0.05, a later analysis linked some 18,000 TCR beta sequences to specific HLA alleles. Most CMV-associated TCR beta chains appeared to be HLA-restricted in a later analysis, and the HLA associations seemed to be driven largely by CMV exposure.

As concerns this clone: Its antigen is currently not known. Nothing much larger sits one base from this clone, and base qualities are not available.

Sequencing input: PBMCs. The TCR sequence derives from a woman aged 18-29 years in good health and CMV-seronegative.

The CDR3 protein: CASSWGTGGYGHGYTF. Read as DNA, the sequence is TGTGCCAGCAGTTGGGGGACAGGGGGCTACGGGCATGGCTACACCTTC. This chain is built from TRBV6-6 and TRBJ1-2; a stretch of 12 junction bases matches TRBD1. Unmatched junction bases come to 9, with V trimmed by 4 bases and J by 6 bases. Looking up the germline V gene (reference sequence) yields CDR1 MNHNY and CDR2 SVGAGI. The CDR3 contains 16 residues, cysteine and phenylalanine counted. Kept here is only the CDR3 DNA, which spans 48 bases and is read in frame from base 1.